The present T cell receptor beta chain was sequenced within a study of identical twins. With regard to this clonotype: Its antigen is undetermined.

TCRdb processed the 5' RACE reads anew with MiXCR; each CDR3 protein has one entry. The sample consists of 1.5 million to 2 million distinct CDR3 sequences, about 30% of them appearing once. V was trimmed by 1 base and J by 0 bases, leaving 5 bases between them. From germline, CDR1 is SQVTM and CDR2 ANQGSEA. There are 13 residues in the CDR3. The study's findings and limits: With monozygotic twins, out-of-frame TCR alpha sharing exceeded what models estimated. Out-of-frame alpha sequences shared by twins showed excess low generation probability. Memory repertoires lacked the insertion deficit that abundant cord blood beta clonotypes showed.

This receptor was identified in a newborn girl in good health. Material: cord blood. V gene TRBV29-1 combines with J gene TRBJ2-3; D tentatively fits TRBD1 or TRBD2 (5 bases each). The CDR3 DNA follows: TGCAGCGTTGAAGGGGACAGCACAGATACGCAGTATTTT. This codes for CSVEGDSTDTQYF.